A selection of T cell receptor beta chains follows, all from one sample in a study of shared clonotypes between healthy human individuals. This table comes from immunoSEQ multiplex PCR, and its TCRdb copy is limited to in-frame clones, with some not included. The data hold about 360,000 clones, with 73% observed a single time. The sample was memory CD4+ T cells sorted from blood. The receptors were gathered from a young man in good health. CDR3s include the opening cysteine and the closing phenylalanine or tryptophan. Each record gives: V gene, J gene, CDR3 length, CDR3 protein.

TRBV7-2	TRBJ1-2	15	CASEDIRFLMDGYTF
TRBV10-2	TRBJ2-7	14	CASRPGQGVYEQYF
TRBV30	TRBJ1-5	14	CAWSARQGDQPQHF
TRBV11-3	TRBJ2-2	20	CASSPRGVQPGSRTTGELFF
TRBV7-5	TRBJ1-1	19	CARIEGVAYYTKEGTEAFF
TRBV5-4	TRBJ2-5	13	CASSLGDLETQYF
TRBV18	TRBJ2-7	14	CASSPRTSTYEQYF
TRBV5-1	TRBJ2-7	15	CASRSTYGLGDEQYF
TRBV19	TRBJ1-5	15	CASSYGQGLVQPQHF
TRBV7-8	TRBJ2-5	12	CASSRAGETQYF
TRBV7-9	TRBJ1-2	13	CASSLVTGNGYTF
TRBV11-2	TRBJ2-1	15	CASSGTSGSYNEQFF
TRBV6-5	TRBJ2-7	11	CASNTDTEQYF
TRBV6-5	TRBJ1-1	15	CASSWEGRGHTEAFF
TRBV7-7	TRBJ2-5	13	CASSGGHQETQYF
TRBV7-3	TRBJ2-3	17	CASSFKGGRPSTDTQYF
TRBV2	TRBJ2-5	8	CASSTRYF
TRBV6-1	TRBJ1-2	14	CASSAVSSNYGYTF
TRBV7-9	TRBJ2-1	16	CASSLSEGEVYNEQFF
TRBV29-1	TRBJ1-3	13	CSAGDFSGNTIYF
TRBV29-1	TRBJ1-4	15	CSVAVGGTTNEKLFF
TRBV10-2	TRBJ1-1	13	CASNNRSYTEAFF
TRBV11-2	TRBJ2-7	18	CASSPLVSGTRTREAQYF
TRBV11-2	TRBJ2-1	13	CASSLGPGGEQFF
TRBV7-9	TRBJ2-7	13	CASSPRGPYEQYF
TRBV28	TRBJ1-5	14	CASSFTGSNQPQHF
TRBV5-1	TRBJ2-7	15	CASSLAPGVSVEQYF
TRBV18	TRBJ2-3	15	CASLFRDRNTDTQYF
TRBV7-3	TRBJ1-1	13	CASSLIWNTEAFF
TRBV5-1	TRBJ2-3	14	CASSLPDTTDTQYF
TRBV25-1	TRBJ2-3	12	CASHSGADTQYF
TRBV29-1	TRBJ2-1	15	CSVELLFLANNEQFF